The T cell receptor (beta chain) described here comes from a study of cytomegalovirus exposure and HLA in healthy donors. A multiplex PCR was run with 60 Vbeta primers and 13 Jbeta primers. Data came from immunoSEQ multiplex PCR; TCRdb stores just in-frame clones and leaves some out. The sample's table shows about 72,000 clones. Germline values: CDR1 SGHTA, CDR2 FQGTGA. This CDR3 has 16 amino acids. Unmatched junction bases numbered 8, after V lost 1 base and J lost 5 bases. The clonotype comes from a man in his forties in good health and CMV-seronegative. The rearrangement joins TRBV7-3 to TRBJ2-5, with 9 nucleotides matching TRBD2. Sequencing used PBMCs. The CDR3 is CASSLIPAGGRETQYF. In nucleotides, the CDR3 is TGTGCCAGCAGCTTAATCCCCGCGGGGGGGAGGGAGACCCAGTACTTC.